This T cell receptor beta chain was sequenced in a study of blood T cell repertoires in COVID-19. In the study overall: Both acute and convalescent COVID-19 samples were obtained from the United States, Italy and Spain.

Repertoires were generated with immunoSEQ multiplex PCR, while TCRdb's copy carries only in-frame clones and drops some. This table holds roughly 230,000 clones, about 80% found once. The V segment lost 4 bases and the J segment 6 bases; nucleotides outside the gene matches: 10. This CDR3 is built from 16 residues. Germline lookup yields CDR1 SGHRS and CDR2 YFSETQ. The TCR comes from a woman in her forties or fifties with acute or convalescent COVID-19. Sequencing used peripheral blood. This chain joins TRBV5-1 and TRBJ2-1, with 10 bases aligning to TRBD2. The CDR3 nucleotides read TGCGCCAGCAGCGATACTAGCGGGAAGGGTCGCAATGAGCAGTTCTTC. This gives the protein CASSDTSGKGRNEQFF.